Presented here are 17 T cell receptor beta chains from one specimen sequenced in a study of blood T cell repertoires in COVID-19 (dated by TCRdb to the early 2020s). Receptor libraries were prepared by the immunoSEQ multiplex PCR assay. The immuneACCESS repertoire file appears here via TCRdb, limited to in-frame rearrangements. These files lack a portion of the clones; in checked studies, under half of the deficit traces to unresolved V genes, and the cause of the others is not known. The sample records around 98,000 clones, 87% of which are singletons. The top ten clonotypes cover 4% to 5.5% of the sample. Sequencing used peripheral blood. The receptors come from a man aged 70-80 years with acute or convalescent COVID-19.

The rearrangement uses TRBV9 and TRBJ1-2; a possible D gene is TRBD1 (6 bases). The CDR3 consists of 15 residues. Germline V gives CDR1 SGDLS, CDR2 YYNGEE. V lost 4 bases and J 2 bases, leaving 15 bases between the germline ends. Written as DNA, the CDR3 is TGTGCCAGCAGCATTTACAGGGATAACAACTATGGCTACACCTTC. The encoded protein is CASSIYRDNNYGYTF. The full variable domain, in which reference TRBV9 and TRBJ1-2 provide the parts outside the CDR3, is DSGVTQTPKHLITATGQRVTLRCSPRSGDLSVYWYQQSLDQGLQFLIQYYNGEERAKGNILERFSAQQFPDLHSELNLSSLELGDSALYFCASSIYRDNNYGYTFGSGTRLTVV.

This chain connects TRBV3-1 (or the pseudogene TRBV3-2) to TRBJ2-3; 8 bases are shared with TRBD2. Germline assignment: CDR1 LGHDT and CDR2 YNNKEL (reference sequence). The CDR3 consists of 16 residues. V lost 0 bases and J lost 4; bases outside the gene matches: 6. The CDR3 sequence: CASSQEPGGAPDTQYF. Written as DNA, the CDR3 is TGTGCCAGCAGCCAAGAGCCCGGGGGGGCCCCAGATACGCAGTATTTT.

The V and J genes are TRBV5-4 and TRBJ1-6; D is perhaps TRBD1 (5 bases). There are 14 residues in the CDR3. Germline V CDR1 and CDR2: SGHNT, YYREEE (reference sequence). With 5 bases removed from V and 8 bases from J, the gap between germline ends came to 14 bases. In DNA, the CDR3 is TGTGCCAGCAGTTCAGGGCTGTGGGATTCACCCCTCCACTTT. This translates into CASSSGLWDSPLHF.

The chain is built from TRBV19 and TRBJ2-1; TRBD2 might be the D (6 bases). The CDR3 length is 15 residues. From germline, CDR1 is LNHDA and CDR2 SQIVND (reference sequence). V gave up 5 bases and J gave up 8 bases, with 19 bases separating them. The CDR3: CASSPSLGGRDEQFF. The DNA for the CDR3 is TGTGCCAGTAGTCCCAGTCTGGGGGGTAGGGATGAGCAGTTCTTC. The full variable domain, with the rest looked up from reference TRBV19 and TRBJ2-1, is DGGITQSPKYLFRKEGQNVTLSCEQNLNHDAMYWYRQDPGQGLRLIYYSQIVNDFQKGDIAEGYSVSREKKESFPLTVTSAQKNPTAFYLCASSPSLGGRDEQFFGPGTRLTVL.

The chain is built from TRBV5-1 and TRBJ1-4; no clear D. Per germline, CDR1 SGHRS and CDR2 YFSETQ. Between the trimmed V and J ends, which lost 0 bases and 1 base, there was a span of 13 bases. The CDR3 runs to 17 residues. The CDR3 nucleotides read TGCGCCAGCAGCTTGGGCCGTGGAGTGCGAACTAATGAAAAACTGTTTTTT. It translates to CASSLGRGVRTNEKLFF.

The chain couples TRBV19 to TRBJ1-4; 9 bases agree with TRBD1. V shed 6 bases, J shed 0 bases, and the junction held 8 bases outside the gene matches. CDR1 is LNHDA and CDR2 is SQIVND in the germline V gene (reference sequence). The CDR3 is 17 amino acids. In DNA form, the CDR3 reads TGTGCCAGTAGCCCGGGACAGGGCTCTTCAACTAATGAAAAACTGTTTTTT. It yields the protein CASSPGQGSSTNEKLFF.

The chain employs TRBV4-1 and TRBJ1-1; TRBD1 matches at 10 bases. There are 17 residues in the CDR3. Germline V gene data show CDR1 as MGHRA and CDR2 as YSYEKL. Trimming removed 0 bases from V and 0 bases from J; junction bases left unmatched: 4. The CDR3 sequence: CASSQDQGQGMNTEAFF. The CDR3 DNA reads TGCGCCAGCAGCCAAGATCAGGGACAGGGGATGAACACTGAAGCTTTCTTT.

The rearrangement joins TRBV28 to TRBJ2-4; D unresolved. The germline CDR1 and CDR2 sequences are MDHEN and SYDVKM. V was cut by 7 bases and J by 7 bases, with 11 bases left in between. This CDR3 has 12 amino acids. The CDR3 here is CASTSEPNIQYF. In DNA, the CDR3 is TGTGCCAGCACCTCTGAGCCGAACATTCAGTACTTC. The whole variable domain, remainder taken from reference TRBV28 and TRBJ2-4, is DVKVTQSSRYLVKRTGEKVFLECVQDMDHENMFWYRQDPGLGLRLIYFSYDVKMKEKGDIPEGYSVSREKKERFSLILESASTNQTSMYLCASTSEPNIQYFGAGTRLSVL.

The rearrangement links TRBV5-1 to TRBJ2-5; possibly TRBD2 for D (6 bases). Germline CDR1 reads SGHRS; CDR2 reads YFSETQ. V was cut by 6 bases and J by 4 bases, with 22 bases left in between. The CDR3 is 16 amino acids. DNA for the CDR3: TGCGCCAGCAACCCCAGCTTGGGACTCACAGGAGAGACCCAGTACTTC. Its translation: CASNPSLGLTGETQYF.

The gene calls are TRBV3-1 (or the pseudogene TRBV3-2) and TRBJ2-7; 7 bases line up with TRBD1. The trim removed 3 bases at V and 5 bases at J, leaving 10 bases unmatched. CDR3 length: 15 residues. Germline V lookup: CDR1 LGHDT, CDR2 YNNKEL (reference sequence). The CDR3: CASSHSHRGWDEQYF. The DNA of the CDR3 is TGTGCCAGCAGCCACTCCCACAGGGGTTGGGACGAGCAGTACTTC.

The chain uses TRBV28 and TRBJ1-2; D uncertain. V gave up 5 bases and J gave up 7 bases, with 11 bases separating them. The CDR3 is 12 residues long. Germline CDR1 and CDR2: MDHEN and SYDVKM. The DNA of the CDR3 is TGTGCCAGCAGTCCGACGACTATTGGCTACACCTTC. Amino acids: CASSPTTIGYTF.

The genes are TRBV6-1 and TRBJ2-7, with 8 bases matching TRBD1. The CDR3 is 16 amino acids. The germline V gene has CDR1 MNHNS and CDR2 SASEGT. The V gene end was trimmed by 0 bases and the J gene end by 1 base; junction bases not matched to a gene: 5. Here the CDR3 DNA reads TGTGCCAGCAGTGAAGCGCGGACAGGGATTTCCTACGAGCAGTACGTC. Translated: CASSEARTGISYEQYV.

The rearrangement uses TRBV19 and TRBJ1-5; the match to TRBD1 covers 8 bases. Germline V CDR1 and CDR2: LNHDA, SQIVND (reference sequence). The CDR3 is 16 residues long. V lost 8 bases, J lost 1 base, and 10 bases stayed unmatched. The CDR3 nucleotides read TGTGCCAGTTCTCGGACAGGGCCCCTAAGCAATCAGCCCCAGCATTTT. As protein: CASSRTGPLSNQPQHF.

This chain connects TRBV10-3 to TRBJ1-2; no clear D. Germline V gene lookup returns CDR1 ENHRY and CDR2 SYGVKD. V was clipped by 0 bases and J by 1 base, with 6 bases between them. The CDR3 is made up of 14 amino acids. The CDR3 DNA reads TGTGCCATCAGTGAGTCTAGAGTTAACTATGGCTACACCTTC. This translates into CAISESRVNYGYTF.

This chain uses TRBV6-5 with TRBJ2-7; D is possibly TRBD1 (6 bases). In germline, CDR1 is MNHEY, CDR2 SVGAGI. V dropped 3 bases and J dropped 3 bases, with 15 bases sitting between them. The CDR3 is 15 amino acids. The CDR3 nucleotides are TGTGCCAGCAGTTATACCTGGAACAGGGTCTACGAGCAGTACTTC. Translated: CASSYTWNRVYEQYF.

The chain couples TRBV5-4 to TRBJ1-2, with D tentatively TRBD1 (6 bases). The CDR3 is made up of 12 amino acids. The V gene lost 4 bases and the J gene lost 8 bases, with 12 bases spanning the gap. Germline V gene data show CDR1 as SGHNT and CDR2 as YYREEE (reference sequence). The CDR3 loop reads CASSPRGGGYTF. DNA for the CDR3: TGTGCCAGCAGCCCCCGAGGGGGAGGCTACACCTTC.

The J gene is TRBJ2-2, the V gene TRBV5-4; 8 bases line up with TRBD1. CDR1 is SGHNT, CDR2 YYREEE, per germline (reference sequence). The CDR3 runs to 16 residues. V shed 4 bases, J shed 7 bases, and the junction held 12 bases outside the gene matches. This chain's CDR3 is CASSIPGQGGIGELFF. As DNA, the CDR3 is TGTGCCAGCAGCATACCCGGACAGGGTGGTATCGGGGAGCTGTTTTTT.